The T cell receptor (beta chain) described here comes from a study of blood T cell repertoires in COVID-19. About the research overall: Italy, Spain and the United States were the sources of the convalescent and acute COVID-19 samples. Sample material is recorded as cDNA or gDNA derived from T cells, B-cell-depleted T cells, or PBMCs.

The germline V gene encodes CDR1 LNHDA and CDR2 SQIVND (reference sequence). With 0 bases removed from V and 5 bases from J, the gap between germline ends came to 13 bases. The CDR3 sequence is 15 residues long. Source study methods: Researchers report that nucleated cell counts were estimated from reference gene primer amplification. Here immunoSEQ multiplex PCR was the method, and the copy in TCRdb shows in-frame clones only, minus some. V and J calls and clone size are as listed in that table; D and trimming were resolved from the DNA. The sample records about 120,000 clones, 90% being singletons.

Sample: peripheral blood. The receptor comes from a woman in her fifties or sixties with COVID-19, enrolled during active disease. The V and J genes are TRBV19 and TRBJ1-2; possibly TRBD1 for D (6 bases). As DNA, the CDR3 is TGTGCCAGTAGTATAGATCAAGGGACATTATATGGCTACACCTTC. Translating it yields CASSIDQGTLYGYTF.